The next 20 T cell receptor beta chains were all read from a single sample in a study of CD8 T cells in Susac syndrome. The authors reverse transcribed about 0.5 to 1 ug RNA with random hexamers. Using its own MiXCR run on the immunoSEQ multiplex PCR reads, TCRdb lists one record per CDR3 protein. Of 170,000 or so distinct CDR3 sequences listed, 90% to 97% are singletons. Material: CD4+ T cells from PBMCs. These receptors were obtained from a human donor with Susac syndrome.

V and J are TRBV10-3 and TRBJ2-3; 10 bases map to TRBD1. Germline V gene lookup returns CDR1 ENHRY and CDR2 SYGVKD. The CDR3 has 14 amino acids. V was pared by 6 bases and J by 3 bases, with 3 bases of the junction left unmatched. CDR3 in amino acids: CAIRTGGVTDTQYF. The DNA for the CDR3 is TGTGCCATCAGGACAGGGGGCGTTACAGATACGCAGTATTTT.

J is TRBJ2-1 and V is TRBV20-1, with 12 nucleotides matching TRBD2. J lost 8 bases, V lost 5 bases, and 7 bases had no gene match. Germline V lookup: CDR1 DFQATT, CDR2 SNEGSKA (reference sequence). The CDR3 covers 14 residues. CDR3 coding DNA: TGCAGTGCTCCCCTAGCGGGGGGGCGGGATGAGCAGTTCTTC. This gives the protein CSAPLAGGRDEQFF.

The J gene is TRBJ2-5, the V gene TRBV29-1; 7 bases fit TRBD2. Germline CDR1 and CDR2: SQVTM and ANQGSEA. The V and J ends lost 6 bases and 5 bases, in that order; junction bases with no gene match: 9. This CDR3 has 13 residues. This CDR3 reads CSVLAVVGETQYF. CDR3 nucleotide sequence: TGCAGCGTCCTAGCGGTAGTAGGGGAGACCCAGTACTTC.

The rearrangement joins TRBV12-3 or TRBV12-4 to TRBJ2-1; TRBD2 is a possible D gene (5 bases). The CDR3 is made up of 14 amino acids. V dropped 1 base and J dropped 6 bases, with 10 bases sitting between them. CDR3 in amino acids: CASSLDGGPNEQFF. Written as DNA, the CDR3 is TGTGCCAGCAGTTTAGACGGAGGTCCCAATGAGCAGTTCTTC.

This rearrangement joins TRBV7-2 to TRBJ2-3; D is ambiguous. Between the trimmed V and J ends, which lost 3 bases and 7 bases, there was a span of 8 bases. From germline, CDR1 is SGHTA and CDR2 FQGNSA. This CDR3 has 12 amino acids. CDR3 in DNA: TGTGCCAGCAGCTTTTTGACACATACGCAGTATTTT. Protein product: CASSFLTHTQYF.

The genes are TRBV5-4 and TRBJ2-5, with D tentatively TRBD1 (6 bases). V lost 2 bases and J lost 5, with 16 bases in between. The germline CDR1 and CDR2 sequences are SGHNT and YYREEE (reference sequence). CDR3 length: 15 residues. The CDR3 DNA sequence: TGTGCCAGCAGCTTTGGGACACTCTTGGAGGAGACCCAGTACTTC. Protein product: CASSFGTLLEETQYF.

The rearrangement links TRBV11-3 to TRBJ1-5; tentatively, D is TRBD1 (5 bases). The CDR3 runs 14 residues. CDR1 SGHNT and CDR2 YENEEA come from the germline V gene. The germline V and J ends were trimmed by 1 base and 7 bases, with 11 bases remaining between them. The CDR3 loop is CASSLGGRPQPQHF. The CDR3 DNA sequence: TGTGCCAGCAGCTTAGGGGGCAGGCCCCAGCCCCAGCATTTT.

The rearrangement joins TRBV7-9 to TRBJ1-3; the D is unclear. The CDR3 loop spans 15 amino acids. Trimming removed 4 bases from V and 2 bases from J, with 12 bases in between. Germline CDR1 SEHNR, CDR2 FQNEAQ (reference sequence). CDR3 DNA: TGTGCCAGCAGCTCCCGGCGAGTAGCTGGAAACACCATATATTTT. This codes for CASSSRRVAGNTIYF.

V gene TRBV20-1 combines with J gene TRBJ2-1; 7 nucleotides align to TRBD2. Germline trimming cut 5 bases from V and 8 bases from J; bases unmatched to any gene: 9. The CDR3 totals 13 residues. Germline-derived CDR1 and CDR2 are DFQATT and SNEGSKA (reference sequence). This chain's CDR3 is CSADATSRDEQFF. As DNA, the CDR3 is TGCAGTGCTGATGCGACTAGCAGGGATGAGCAGTTCTTC.

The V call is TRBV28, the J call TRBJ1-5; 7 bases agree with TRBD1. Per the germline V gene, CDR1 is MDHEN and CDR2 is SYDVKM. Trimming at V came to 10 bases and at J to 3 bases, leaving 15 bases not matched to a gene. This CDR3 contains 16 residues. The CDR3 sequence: CATQLDRAPNNQPQHF. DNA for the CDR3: TGTGCCACCCAACTCGACAGGGCTCCTAACAATCAGCCCCAGCATTTT.

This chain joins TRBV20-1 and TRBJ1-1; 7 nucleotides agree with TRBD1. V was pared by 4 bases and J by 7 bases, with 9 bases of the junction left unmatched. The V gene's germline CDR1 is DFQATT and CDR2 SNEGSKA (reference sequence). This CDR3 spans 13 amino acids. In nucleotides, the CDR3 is TGCAGTGCTAAGAAGGGACAGAGTAATGAAGCTTTCTTT. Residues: CSAKKGQSNEAFF.

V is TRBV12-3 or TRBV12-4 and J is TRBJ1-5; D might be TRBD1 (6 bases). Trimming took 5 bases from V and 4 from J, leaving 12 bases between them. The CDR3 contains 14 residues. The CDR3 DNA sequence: TGTGCCAGCAGTCACACAGGGAGAAATCAGCCCCAGCATTTT. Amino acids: CASSHTGRNQPQHF.

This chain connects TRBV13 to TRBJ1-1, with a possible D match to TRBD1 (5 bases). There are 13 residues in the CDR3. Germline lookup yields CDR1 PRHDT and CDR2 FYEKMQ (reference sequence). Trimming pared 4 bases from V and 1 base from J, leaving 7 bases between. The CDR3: CASSSDKNTEAFF. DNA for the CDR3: TGTGCCAGCAGCTCGGACAAGAACACTGAAGCTTTCTTT.

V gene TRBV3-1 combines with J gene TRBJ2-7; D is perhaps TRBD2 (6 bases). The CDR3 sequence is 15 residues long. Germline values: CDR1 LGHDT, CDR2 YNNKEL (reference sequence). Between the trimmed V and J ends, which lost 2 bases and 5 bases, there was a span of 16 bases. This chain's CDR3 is CASSQSPHGGDEQYV. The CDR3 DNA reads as TGTGCCAGCAGCCAAAGCCCCCACGGGGGAGACGAGCAGTACGTC.

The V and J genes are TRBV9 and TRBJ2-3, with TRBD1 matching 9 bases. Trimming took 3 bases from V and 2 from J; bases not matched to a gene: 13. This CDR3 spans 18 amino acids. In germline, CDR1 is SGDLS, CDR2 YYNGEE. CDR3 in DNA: TGTGCCAGCAGCGCACCGGGGACCCGGGACAGGGACACAGATACGCAGTATTTT. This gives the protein CASSAPGTRDRDTDTQYF.

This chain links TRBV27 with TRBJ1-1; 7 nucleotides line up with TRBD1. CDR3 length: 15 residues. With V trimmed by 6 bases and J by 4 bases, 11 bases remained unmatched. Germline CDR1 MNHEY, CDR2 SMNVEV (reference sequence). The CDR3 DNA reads TGTGCCAGCAGATCACCCCAGGGGGAGGGCACTGAAGCTTTCTTT. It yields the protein CASRSPQGEGTEAFF.

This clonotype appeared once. The CDR3 reads CSPSRGLTNEKLFF. The DNA for the CDR3 is TGCAGTCCCTCGAGGGGGTTAACTAATGAAAAACTGTTTTTT. V and J are TRBV20-1 and TRBJ1-4; D might be TRBD1 (6 bases). The length of the CDR3 is 14 residues. V was cut by 8 bases and J by 1 base, with 14 bases left in between. Germline values: CDR1 DFQATT, CDR2 SNEGSKA (reference sequence).

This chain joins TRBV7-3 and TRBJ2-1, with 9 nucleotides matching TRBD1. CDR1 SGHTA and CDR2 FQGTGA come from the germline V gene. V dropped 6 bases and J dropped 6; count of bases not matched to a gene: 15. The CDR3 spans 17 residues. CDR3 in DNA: TGTGCCAGCAGTTTAGGTGGTGCCGGGACAGGGAGCAATGAGCAGTTCTTC. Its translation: CASSLGGAGTGSNEQFF.

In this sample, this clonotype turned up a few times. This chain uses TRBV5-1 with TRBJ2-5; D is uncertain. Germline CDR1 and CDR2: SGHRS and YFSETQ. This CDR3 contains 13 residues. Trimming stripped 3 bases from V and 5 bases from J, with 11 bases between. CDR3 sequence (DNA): TGCGCCAGCAGCTCATTCATAGGGGAGACCCAGTACTTC. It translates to CASSSFIGETQYF.

The CDR3 nucleotides read TGCAGCTCCAAAGGGTCCTCGAACACTGAAGCTTTCTTT. This translates into CSSKGSSNTEAFF. The V and J genes are TRBV29-1 and TRBJ1-1; D gene unclear. CDR1 SQVTM and CDR2 ANQGSEA come from the germline V gene. The CDR3 is made up of 13 amino acids. Between the trimmed V and J ends, which lost 8 bases and 1 base, there was a span of 14 bases.